The T cell receptor beta chain described here comes from a study of CD8 T cells in Susac syndrome. This CDR3 has 15 residues. The germline CDR1 and CDR2 sequences are DFQATT and SNEGSKA (reference sequence). Trimming removed 0 bases from V and 1 base from J, with 10 bases in between. Reverse transcription of roughly 0.5 to 1 ug RNA was carried out with random hexamers. Across 54 Vbeta and 13 Jbeta, TCR beta CDR3 was amplified with immunoSEQ multiplex PCR. TCRdb reprocessed the immunoSEQ multiplex PCR reads via MiXCR and lists one record per CDR3 protein. This sample carries approximately 160,000 distinct CDR3 sequences, about 93% of them seen once, and the ten largest clones take roughly 0.1%. In blood CD8+ and CD4+ T cells, TCR beta underwent sequencing.

Specimen: CD4+ T cells from PBMCs. This TCR was recovered from a human donor with multiple sclerosis. The chain combines TRBV20-1 with TRBJ2-4; D call uncertain. CDR3 amino acids: CSAREGWVAKNIQYF. In nucleotides, the CDR3 is TGCAGTGCTAGAGAGGGCTGGGTGGCCAAAAACATTCAGTACTTC.